The rows below give T cell receptor beta chains drawn from one sample of a study of memory CD4+ T cells and cytomegalovirus serostatus. Sequencing used immunoSEQ multiplex PCR; TCRdb keeps in-frame clones, though not all of them. The sample consists of tens of thousands of clones, around 82% of them appearing once. Sequenced material: memory CD4+ T cells from blood. These TCRs come from an adult in good health and CMV-seropositive. CDR3s include the opening cysteine and the closing phenylalanine or tryptophan. A D gene is named only where the DNA matches it firmly. Rows may omit the clone size; those that give it use once, few, many or a size class.

cdr3_length,d_call,clone_size,v_call,j_call,cdr3_aa,cdr3_nt
16,-,once,TRBV5-4,TRBJ2-2,CASSGFGDKRTGELFF,TGTGCCAGCAGCGGGTTCGGGGACAAAAGGACCGGGGAGCTGTTTTTT
15,TRBD1,-,TRBV7-2,TRBJ1-6,CASSLGTGGVKPLHF,TGTGCCAGCAGCTTAGGGACAGGGGGCGTTAAGCCCCTCCACTTT
11,-,-,TRBV20-1,TRBJ1-1,CSVSRRGEAFF,TGCAGTGTTTCTCGGAGGGGTGAAGCTTTCTTT
14,-,-,TRBV5-6,TRBJ1-3,CASSPGTTGNTIYF,TGTGCCAGCAGCCCTGGGACAACTGGAAACACCATATATTTT
14,-,-,TRBV5-4,TRBJ1-2,CASRPGGLNYGYTF,TGTGCCAGCAGGCCTGGCGGCCTTAACTATGGCTACACCTTC
15,-,-,TRBV19,TRBJ1-3,CASSVRGRSGNTIYF,TGTGCCAGTAGTGTAAGGGGACGCTCTGGAAACACCATATATTTT
13,-,-,TRBV6-5,TRBJ1-5,CASRLHKGQPQHF,TGTGCCAGCAGGCTACACAAAGGTCAGCCCCAGCATTTT
11,-,-,TRBV18,TRBJ1-1,CASSQRGEAFF,TGTGCCAGCTCCCAAAGGGGTGAAGCTTTCTTT
14,-,-,TRBV9,TRBJ2-7,CASSVGFTGGEQYF,TGTGCCAGCAGCGTAGGTTTTACAGGAGGGGAGCAGTACTTC
16,-,few,TRBV27,TRBJ2-4,CASRGGTGTAKNIQYF,TGTGCCAGCAGGGGTGGAACTGGGACGGCCAAAAACATTCAGTACTTC
13,-,-,TRBV7-2,TRBJ1-4,CASSFRHREKLFF,TGTGCCAGCAGCTTCAGGCACCGTGAAAAACTGTTTTTT
17,-,-,TRBV4-3,TRBJ1-4,CASSHTHRPATNEKLFF,TGCGCCAGCAGCCACACCCATAGGCCTGCAACTAATGAAAAACTGTTTTTT
14,-,-,TRBV4-2,TRBJ1-4,CASSLGQGREKLFF,TGTGCCAGCAGCCTCGGGCAGGGTCGCGAAAAACTGTTTTTT
12,-,-,TRBV28,TRBJ2-5,CASSSMWETQYF,TGTGCCAGCAGTTCTATGTGGGAGACCCAGTACTTC
14,TRBD1,-,TRBV5-5,TRBJ2-7,CASSFRQGPYEQYF,TGTGCCAGCAGCTTCCGACAGGGCCCCTACGAGCAGTACTTC
14,TRBD2,-,TRBV5-6,TRBJ2-3,CASSLAGGTDTQYF,TGTGCCAGCAGCTTAGCGGGGGGCACAGATACGCAGTATTTT
16,-,-,TRBV9,TRBJ1-1,CASSDEHRPSNTEAFF,TGTGCCAGCAGCGACGAACACAGGCCTAGTAACACTGAAGCTTTCTTT
14,-,-,TRBV28,TRBJ1-1,CASSLFGPNTEAFF,TGTGCCAGCAGTTTATTTGGTCCGAACACTGAAGCTTTCTTT
14,-,few,TRBV6-4,TRBJ1-1,CASRDTSMNTEAFF,TGTGCCAGCAGGGACACAAGCATGAACACTGAAGCTTTCTTT
15,-,-,TRBV7-8,TRBJ2-3,CASSPRDTSTDTQYF,TGTGCCAGCAGCCCAAGAGACACAAGCACAGATACGCAGTATTTT
12,-,-,TRBV6-6,TRBJ1-6,CASWVEGAPLHF,TGTGCCAGCTGGGTGGAAGGGGCACCCCTCCACTTT
17,-,-,TRBV15,TRBJ1-5,CATSRGRTGYSNQPQHF,TGTGCCACCAGCAGAGGGAGAACAGGTTATAGCAATCAGCCCCAGCATTTT
17,-,-,TRBV28,TRBJ2-3,CASSLLSGTPGTDTQYF,TGTGCCAGCAGTTTACTCTCCGGGACACCGGGCACAGATACGCAGTATTTT
16,TRBD1,-,TRBV7-8,TRBJ1-3,CASSFPGTGSGNTIYF,TGTGCCAGCAGCTTCCCTGGGACAGGGTCTGGAAACACCATATATTTT
14,-,-,TRBV5-1,TRBJ1-2,CASSPQGGDYGYTF,TGCGCCAGCAGCCCGCAGGGTGGAGACTATGGCTACACCTTC
16,TRBD1,-,TRBV5-8,TRBJ2-5,CASSLEGTGRKETQYF,TGTGCCAGCAGCTTGGAGGGGACAGGGCGGAAAGAGACCCAGTACTTC
14,-,-,TRBV4-2,TRBJ1-1,CASSQDVQFTEAFF,TGTGCCAGCAGCCAAGATGTACAGTTCACTGAAGCTTTCTTT
14,-,-,TRBV2,TRBJ2-5,CASSERGSRETQYF,TGTGCCAGCAGTGAAAGGGGGTCTAGAGAGACCCAGTACTTC